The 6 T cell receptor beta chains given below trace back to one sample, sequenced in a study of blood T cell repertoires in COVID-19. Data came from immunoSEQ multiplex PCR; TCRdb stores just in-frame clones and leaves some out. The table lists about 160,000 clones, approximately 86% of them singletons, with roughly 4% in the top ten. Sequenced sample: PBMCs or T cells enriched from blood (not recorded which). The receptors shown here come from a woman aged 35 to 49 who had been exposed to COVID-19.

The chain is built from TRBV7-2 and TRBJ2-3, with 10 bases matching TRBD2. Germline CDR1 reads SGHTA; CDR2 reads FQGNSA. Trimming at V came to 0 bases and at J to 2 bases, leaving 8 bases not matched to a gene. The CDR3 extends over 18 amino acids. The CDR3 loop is CASSLASSAGGPTDTQYF. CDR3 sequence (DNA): TGTGCCAGCAGCTTAGCGTCGTCAGCGGGGGGGCCCACAGATACGCAGTATTTT.

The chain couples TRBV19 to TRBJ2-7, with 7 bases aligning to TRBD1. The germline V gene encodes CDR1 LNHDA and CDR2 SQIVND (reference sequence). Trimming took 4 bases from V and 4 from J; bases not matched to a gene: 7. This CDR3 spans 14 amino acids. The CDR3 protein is CASSKRQGHYEQYF. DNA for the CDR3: TGTGCCAGTAGTAAACGACAGGGCCATTACGAGCAGTACTTC.

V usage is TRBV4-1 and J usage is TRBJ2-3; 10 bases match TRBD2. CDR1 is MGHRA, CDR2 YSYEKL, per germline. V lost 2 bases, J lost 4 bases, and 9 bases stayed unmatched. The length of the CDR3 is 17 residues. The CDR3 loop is CASSQSTGTSGADTQYF. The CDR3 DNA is TGCGCCAGCAGCCAATCTACTGGTACTAGCGGGGCAGATACGCAGTATTTT.

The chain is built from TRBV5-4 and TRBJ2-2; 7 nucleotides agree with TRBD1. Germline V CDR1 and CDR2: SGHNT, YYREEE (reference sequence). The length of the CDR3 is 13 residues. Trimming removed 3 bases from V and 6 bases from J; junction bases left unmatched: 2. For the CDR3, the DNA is TGTGCCAGCAGCTATACAGGGGCCGGGGAGCTGTTTTTT. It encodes CASSYTGAGELFF.

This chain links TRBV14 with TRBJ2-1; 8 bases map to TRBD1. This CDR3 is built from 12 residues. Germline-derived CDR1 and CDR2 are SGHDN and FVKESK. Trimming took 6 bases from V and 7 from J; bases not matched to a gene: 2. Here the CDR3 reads CASRQGENEQFF. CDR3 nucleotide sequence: TGTGCCAGCAGACAGGGGGAGAATGAGCAGTTCTTC.

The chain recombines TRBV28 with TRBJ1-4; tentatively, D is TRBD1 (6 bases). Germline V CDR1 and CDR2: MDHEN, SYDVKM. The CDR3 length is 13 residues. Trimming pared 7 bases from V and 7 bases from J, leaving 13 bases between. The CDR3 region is CASMQGPGEKLFF. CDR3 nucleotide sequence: TGTGCCAGCATGCAGGGGCCAGGTGAAAAACTGTTTTTT.